Shown below are 17 T cell receptor beta chains from a single sample sequenced in a study of cytomegalovirus exposure and HLA in healthy donors. Researchers ran the PCR with 60 Vbeta and 13 Jbeta primers. Profiled with immunoSEQ multiplex PCR; TCRdb holds only in-frame clones, not every one. The table includes 150,000 to 200,000 clones, around 80% detected once. The sample consisted of PBMCs. Receptor source: a young woman in good health and CMV-seropositive.

In DNA, the CDR3 is TGTGCCAGCAGATACTTCCCAACAGGGTGGTCGGATACGCAGTATTTT. Translation gives CASRYFPTGWSDTQYF. The chain combines TRBV5-6 with TRBJ2-3, with D possibly being TRBD1 (6 bases). This CDR3 comprises 16 residues. The V and J ends lost 5 bases and 6 bases respectively, with 22 bases between them. CDR1 and CDR2 from the germline V gene are SGHDT and YYEEEE.

This chain uses TRBV30 with TRBJ2-5; D is possibly TRBD1 (5 bases). CDR1 GTSNPN and CDR2 SVGIG come from the germline V gene (reference sequence). The length of the CDR3 is 13 residues. The ends were cut back, 2 bases at V and 9 bases at J, with 16 bases in the middle. The CDR3, as DNA: TGTGCCTGGAGTACTGACAGACATCGGGCCCAGTACTTC. It encodes CAWSTDRHRAQYF.

This clone was recorded a few times. The rearrangement joins TRBV29-1 to TRBJ1-1, with TRBD1 matching 9 bases. The V gene's germline CDR1 is SQVTM and CDR2 ANQGSEA. The CDR3 runs 13 residues. With 6 bases clipped from V and 6 bases from J, the junction kept 8 bases outside the gene matches. CDR3 nucleotides: TGCAGCGTCAGACAGGGGGTAAGCGCTGAAGCTTTCTTT. It is translated as CSVRQGVSAEAFF. Filled out from reference TRBV29-1 and TRBJ1-1, the complete variable domain reads SAVISQKPSRDICQRGTSLTIQCQVDSQVTMMFWYRQQPGQSLTLIATANQGSEATYESGFVIDKFPISRPNLTFSTLTVSNMSPEDSSIYLCSVRQGVSAEAFFGQGTRLTVV.

This chain joins TRBV6-1 and TRBJ2-3; a weak D match, TRBD2 (7 bases). Germline V gene data show CDR1 as MNHNS and CDR2 as SASEGT. The ends were cut back, 2 bases at V and 2 bases at J, with 14 bases in the middle. This CDR3 spans 16 amino acids. CDR3 region: CASSEWGGASTDTQYF. For the CDR3, the DNA is TGTGCCAGCAGTGAATGGGGGGGGGCCTCCACAGATACGCAGTATTTT.

CDR3 sequence (DNA): TGTGCCAGCAGCCAGGGACAGGGGGCTGACTATGGCTACACCTTC. Translating it yields CASSQGQGADYGYTF. V and J are TRBV7-9 and TRBJ1-2; 12 nucleotides match TRBD1. V lost 5 bases, J lost 3 bases, and 4 bases stayed unmatched. This CDR3 has 15 amino acids. Germline V gene data show CDR1 as SEHNR and CDR2 as FQNEAQ (reference sequence).

The rearrangement uses TRBV9 and TRBJ1-2; 7 bases fit TRBD1. J gave up 4 bases and V 0 bases, and 6 bases lay outside the gene matches. The CDR3 contains 15 residues. Germline V gives CDR1 SGDLS, CDR2 YYNGEE. In DNA, the CDR3 is TGTGCCAGCAGCGTAGGTAGGGGGCAGGCCTATGGCTACACCTTC. Translation gives CASSVGRGQAYGYTF.

The rearrangement links TRBV6-6 to TRBJ2-1; TRBD2 aligns across 9 bases. The germline CDR1 and CDR2 sequences are MNHNY and SVGAGI (reference sequence). Trimming took 2 bases from V and 9 from J; bases not matched to a gene: 8. The CDR3 runs to 15 residues. CDR3 residues: CASSYGRGGLTEQFF. The CDR3 region has the DNA TGTGCCAGCAGTTACGGGCGGGGGGGCCTCACTGAGCAGTTCTTC.

This sequence joins TRBV2 and TRBJ1-2, with 7 bases matching TRBD1. The CDR3 consists of 14 residues. The germline V gene has CDR1 SNHLY and CDR2 FYNNEI. The J segment lost 4 bases and the V segment lost 7 bases, leaving 9 bases of the junction unmatched. This CDR3 is CASKPGQLLYGYTF. CDR3 bases: TGTGCCAGCAAACCGGGACAGCTGCTCTATGGCTACACCTTC.

The rearrangement links TRBV27 to TRBJ2-5; possible D gene TRBD1, 5 bases. V was shortened by 6 bases and J by 3 bases, with 23 bases between the two germline ends. CDR1 is MNHEY, CDR2 SMNVEV, per germline (reference sequence). The CDR3 totals 17 residues. Here the CDR3 DNA reads TGTGCCAGCAGAATCCGGGCCAGGGAAATAAGTAAAGAGACCCAGTACTTC. Translation gives CASRIRAREISKETQYF.

On this clone: Mismatch with germline at one junction end may stem from a read error. J is TRBJ1-1 and V is TRBV2; 9 bases map to TRBD1. The germline CDR1 and CDR2 sequences are SNHLY and FYNNEI. The CDR3 is made up of 14 amino acids. The DNA of the CDR3 is TGTGCCAGCAGCGAAGAGGGACAGGGCACTGAAGCTTTCTTT. Residues: CASSEEGQGTEAFF.

The count of this clone is one. The CDR3 sequence is CASSRTGGDTEAFF. The DNA of the CDR3 is TGTGCCAGCAGTCGAACAGGGGGGGACACTGAAGCTTTCTTT. V gene TRBV9 combines with J gene TRBJ1-1; 8 bases match TRBD1. CDR3 length: 14 residues. V shed 5 bases, J shed 3 bases, and the junction held 6 bases outside the gene matches. Germline assignment: CDR1 SGDLS and CDR2 YYNGEE.

V and J are TRBV4-3 and TRBJ1-2, with D tentatively TRBD1 (5 bases). This CDR3 is 14 amino acids long. The germline V gene encodes CDR1 LGHNA and CDR2 YSLEER. Trimming left V 0 bases short and J 5 bases short, with 10 bases between. CDR3 DNA: TGCGCCAGCAGCCAAGATAGGGGACTTTATGGCTACACCTTC. Residues: CASSQDRGLYGYTF.

The V gene is TRBV19, the J gene TRBJ2-7; TRBD1 agrees at 9 bases. The germline V gene encodes CDR1 LNHDA and CDR2 SQIVND (reference sequence). With V trimmed by 6 bases and J by 2 bases, 8 bases remained unmatched. The CDR3 consists of 15 residues. CDR3 sequence (DNA): TGTGCCAGTAGCACCGGGACAGGGAGGGCCTACGAGCAGTACTTC. This sequence encodes CASSTGTGRAYEQYF.

The chain recombines TRBV7-3 with TRBJ2-3; 7 bases are shared with TRBD2. V trimming: 5 bases; J trimming: 2 bases; junction bases outside the gene matches: 4. Per the germline V gene, CDR1 is SGHTA and CDR2 is FQGTGA. The CDR3 has 14 amino acids. The CDR3 loop is CASSAGLDTDTQYF. CDR3 sequence (DNA): TGTGCCAGCAGCGCCGGACTAGACACAGATACGCAGTATTTT.

This clone was detected once. The CDR3 reads CASSSGWASNTEAFF. In DNA, the CDR3 is TGCGCCAGCAGTTCAGGGTGGGCCTCGAACACTGAAGCTTTCTTT. V and J are TRBV5-1 and TRBJ1-1; possibly TRBD1 for D (5 bases). The CDR3 sequence is 15 residues long. Germline values: CDR1 SGHRS, CDR2 YFSETQ. The V end was cut by 5 bases, the J end by 1 base, with 15 bases between.

The CDR3 bases are TGCGCCAGCAGCCAGCTCCGGGACAGGGGAGTGGAAAAACTGTTTTTT. Translating gives CASSQLRDRGVEKLFF. V usage is TRBV4-1 and J usage is TRBJ1-4; 10 bases fit TRBD1. The germline V gene encodes CDR1 MGHRA and CDR2 YSYEKL. CDR3 length: 16 residues. After removal of 3 bases from V and 8 bases from J, the junction contained 9 bases not matched to a gene.

This clone was observed a handful of times. This chain uses TRBV6-1 with TRBJ1-2, with D unclear. Trimming removed 4 bases from V and 3 bases from J, with 9 bases in between. Germline values: CDR1 MNHNS, CDR2 SASEGT. This CDR3 has 13 residues. CDR3 in amino acids: CASSVGQDYGYTF. The CDR3 DNA is TGTGCCAGCAGTGTTGGGCAGGACTATGGCTACACCTTC.